This is a list of T cell receptor beta chains from one sample in a study of molecular identifiers for immune sequencing clone quantification. TCRdb re-called the PCR reads through MiXCR, storing one row per CDR3 protein. The table includes about 510,000 distinct CDR3 sequences, about a fifth detected once. Sequencing was done on a sample of naive CD8+ T cells from blood, with Jurkat cell RNA spiked in. The origin of the receptors is a human donor in good health. Some libraries in this study had Jurkat cell RNA spiked in. The CDR3 runs from the conserved cysteine through the conserved F or W. Each record gives: clone size, J gene, V gene, D gene, CDR3 protein, CDR3 DNA. The D gene is left open where the match is weak. Only some rows state a clone size, as once, few, many or a class for expanded clones.

clone size: many; J gene: TRBJ2-5; V gene: TRBV19; D gene: NA; CDR3 protein: CASSPGWGQETQYF; CDR3 DNA: TGTGCCAGTAGTCCCGGTTGGGGCCAAGAGACCCAGTACTTC
clone size: many; J gene: TRBJ2-1; V gene: TRBV2; D gene: NA; CDR3 protein: CARRTRLNEQFF; CDR3 DNA: TGTGCCAGGAGGACAAGGCTGAATGAGCAGTTCTTC
clone size: few; J gene: TRBJ1-1; V gene: TRBV30; D gene: TRBD1; CDR3 protein: CAWGQAGTEAFF; CDR3 DNA: TGTGCCTGGGGACAGGCGGGGACTGAAGCTTTCTTT
clone size: NA; J gene: TRBJ2-3; V gene: TRBV4-1; D gene: TRBD2; CDR3 protein: CASSQEEGRGETDTQYF; CDR3 DNA: TGCGCCAGCAGCCAAGAAGAGGGGCGGGGGGAGACAGATACGCAGTATTTT
clone size: many; J gene: TRBJ2-2; V gene: TRBV7-9; D gene: TRBD1; CDR3 protein: CASIYPEWGQGNTGELFF; CDR3 DNA: TGTGCCAGCATCTATCCTGAATGGGGACAGGGTAACACCGGGGAGCTGTTTTTT
clone size: NA; J gene: TRBJ2-7; V gene: TRBV20-1; D gene: TRBD1; CDR3 protein: CSAEKGTGITYEQYF; CDR3 DNA: TGCAGTGCTGAAAAAGGGACAGGGATTACCTACGAGCAGTACTTC
clone size: few; J gene: TRBJ1-1; V gene: TRBV4-2; D gene: NA; CDR3 protein: CASSQDAEGVTEAFF; CDR3 DNA: TGTGCCAGCAGCCAAGATGCTGAGGGGGTCACTGAAGCTTTCTTT
clone size: NA; J gene: TRBJ2-7; V gene: TRBV5-4; D gene: TRBD1; CDR3 protein: CAIGQGAYEQYF; CDR3 DNA: TGTGCCATAGGACAGGGGGCCTACGAGCAGTACTTC
clone size: NA; J gene: TRBJ1-3; V gene: TRBV19; D gene: NA; CDR3 protein: CASKAYSGNTIYF; CDR3 DNA: TGTGCCAGTAAGGCGTACTCTGGAAACACCATATATTTT
clone size: NA; J gene: TRBJ1-3; V gene: TRBV18; D gene: NA; CDR3 protein: CASSPPTGTLGNTIYF; CDR3 DNA: TGTGCCAGCTCACCACCGACAGGAACCCTCGGAAACACCATATATTTT